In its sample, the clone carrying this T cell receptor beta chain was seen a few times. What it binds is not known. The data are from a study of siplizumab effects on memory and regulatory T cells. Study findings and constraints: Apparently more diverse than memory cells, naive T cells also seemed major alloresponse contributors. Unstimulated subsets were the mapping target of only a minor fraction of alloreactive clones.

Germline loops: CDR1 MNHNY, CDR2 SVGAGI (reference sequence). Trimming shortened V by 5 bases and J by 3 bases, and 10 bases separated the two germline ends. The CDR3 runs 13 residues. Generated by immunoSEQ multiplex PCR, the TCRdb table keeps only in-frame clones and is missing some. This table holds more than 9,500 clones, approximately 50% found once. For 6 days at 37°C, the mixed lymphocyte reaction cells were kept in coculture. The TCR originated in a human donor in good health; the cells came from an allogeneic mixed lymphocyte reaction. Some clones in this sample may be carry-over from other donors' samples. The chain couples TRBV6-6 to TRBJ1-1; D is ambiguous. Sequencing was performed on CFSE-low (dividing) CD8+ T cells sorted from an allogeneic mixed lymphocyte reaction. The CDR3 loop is CASSTPYDTEAFF. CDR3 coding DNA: TGTGCCAGCAGTACCCCTTATGACACTGAAGCTTTCTTT.